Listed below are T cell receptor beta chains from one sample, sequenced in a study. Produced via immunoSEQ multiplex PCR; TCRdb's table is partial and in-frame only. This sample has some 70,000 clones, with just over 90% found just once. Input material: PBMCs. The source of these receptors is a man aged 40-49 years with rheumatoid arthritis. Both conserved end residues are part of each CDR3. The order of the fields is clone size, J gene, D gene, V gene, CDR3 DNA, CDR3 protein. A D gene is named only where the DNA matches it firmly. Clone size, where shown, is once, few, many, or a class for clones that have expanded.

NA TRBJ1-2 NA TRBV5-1 TGCGCCAGCAGCTTGGGGGGCAGGGAGAACTATGGCTACACCTTC CASSLGGRENYGYTF
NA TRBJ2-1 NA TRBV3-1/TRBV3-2 TGTGCCAGCAGCCCGGTAGACAACAATGAGCAGTTCTTC CASSPVDNNEQFF
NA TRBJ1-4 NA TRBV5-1 TGCGCCAGCTCCTGGGGGGTAACTAATGAAAAACTGTTTTTT CASSWGVTNEKLFF
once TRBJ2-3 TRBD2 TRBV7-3 TGTGCCAGCAGCTATCATCACCGGGCGGGAGTACCAGATACGCAGTATTTT CASSYHHRAGVPDTQYF
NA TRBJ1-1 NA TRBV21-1 TGTGCCAGCAGCAAAGGCGGGGCAGGCGGCGAGAACACTGAAGCTTTCTTT CASSKGGAGGENTEAFF
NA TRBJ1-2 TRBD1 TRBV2 TGTGCCAGCAGTGAGAGATACAGGGGGCGCGATGGCTACACCTTC CASSERYRGRDGYTF
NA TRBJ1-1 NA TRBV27 TGTGCCAGCAGTTTACGGCAGGGGAGTCCTGAAGCTTTCTTT CASSLRQGSPEAFF
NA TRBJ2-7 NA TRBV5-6 TGTGCCAGCAGCTTGGGAACTGTCCGCTCTTACGAGCAGTACTTC CASSLGTVRSYEQYF
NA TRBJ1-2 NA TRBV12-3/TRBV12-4 TGTGTATGTGATTCTAACTATGGCTACACCTTC CVCDSNYGYTF
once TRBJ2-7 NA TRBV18 TGTGCCAGCTTCCTACACAGCGACTCCTACGAGCAGTACTTC CASFLHSDSYEQYF
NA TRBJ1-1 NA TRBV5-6 TGTGCCAGCAGCTTGCACAGGGCGACTTTCTTT CASSLHRATFF
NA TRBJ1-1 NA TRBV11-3 TGTGCCAGCAGCACCCGGGGGGGGCCCGGGGCCGAAGCTTTCTTT CASSTRGGPGAEAFF
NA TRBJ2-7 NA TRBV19 TGTGCCAGTAGTATCGGTAGCGGCTCCTACGAGCAGTACTTC CASSIGSGSYEQYF
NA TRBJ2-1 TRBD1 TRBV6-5 TGTGCCAGCAGCAGACAGGGGTACGGTGTTGATGAGCAGTTCTTC CASSRQGYGVDEQFF
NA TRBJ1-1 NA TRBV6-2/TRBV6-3 TGTGCCAGCAGTCCAGGGGAACCTGAAGCTTTCTTT CASSPGEPEAFF
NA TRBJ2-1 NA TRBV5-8 TGTGCCAGCAGCTCCTCTTACCTTAAGATCGACAATGAGCAGTTCTTC CASSSSYLKIDNEQFF
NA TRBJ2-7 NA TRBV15 TGTGCCACCAGCAGAGATGGTGGGACCTACGCCGAGCAGTACTTC CATSRDGGTYAEQYF
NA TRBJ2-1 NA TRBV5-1 TGCGCCAGCAGGAGGGACAATGAGCAGTTCTTC CASRRDNEQFF
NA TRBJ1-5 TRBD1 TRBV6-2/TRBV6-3 TGTGCCAGCAGTGGCGGGGGACAGGGGTGGAATCAGCCCCAGCATTTT CASSGGGQGWNQPQHF
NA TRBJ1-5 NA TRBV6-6 TGTGCCAGCAGTTGGACCGGATTCAATCAGCCCCAGCATTTT CASSWTGFNQPQHF
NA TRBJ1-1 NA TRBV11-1 TGTGCCAGCAGCTTGACTGGGGGCCACACTGAAGCTTTCTTT CASSLTGGHTEAFF
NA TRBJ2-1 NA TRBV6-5 TGTGCCAGCAGTTACTCCCATGGGACCTACAATGAGCAGTTCTTC CASSYSHGTYNEQFF
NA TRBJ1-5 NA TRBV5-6 TGTGCCAGCAGCAGCAGGGGTTATAGCAATCAGCCCCAGCATTTT CASSSRGYSNQPQHF
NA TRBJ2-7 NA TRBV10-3 TGTGCCATCAGTGAGGGAACAGGGGGGGACGAGCAGTACTTC CAISEGTGGDEQYF
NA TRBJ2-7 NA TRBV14 TGTGCCAGCAGCCAGGGGCCGAGCTCCTACGAGCAGTACTTC CASSQGPSSYEQYF
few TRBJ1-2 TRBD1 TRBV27 TGTGCCAGCAGCTCGTATTTTTGGGACAGACACTATGGCTACACCTTC CASSSYFWDRHYGYTF
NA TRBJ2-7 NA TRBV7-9 TGTGCCAGCAGCCTTACGACAGGTCTTTACGAGCAGTACTTC CASSLTTGLYEQYF
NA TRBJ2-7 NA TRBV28 TGTGCCAGCAGTTTGGATTCGTACGGGGCTAGCGCGCCCCAGTGGTACGAGCAGTACTTC CASSLDSYGASAPQWYEQYF
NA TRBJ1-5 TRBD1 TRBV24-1 TGTGCCACCAGTGAACCGGGACAGGGCAATCAGCCCCAGCATTTT CATSEPGQGNQPQHF
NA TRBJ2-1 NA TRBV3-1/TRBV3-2 TGTGCCAGCAGCCATTTTTACTCGCGGGGCTACAATGAGCAGTTCTTC CASSHFYSRGYNEQFF
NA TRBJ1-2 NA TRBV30 TGTGCCTGGAGTGATTGGACAGCCCGGTACTATGGCTACACCTTC CAWSDWTARYYGYTF
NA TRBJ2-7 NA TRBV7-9 TGTGCCAGCAGCCGCGGTACAGGGGACTACTACGAGCAGTACTTC CASSRGTGDYYEQYF
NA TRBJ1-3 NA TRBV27 TGTGCCAGCAGTTTGACACCCTCCGGGAGAAACACCATATATTTT CASSLTPSGRNTIYF
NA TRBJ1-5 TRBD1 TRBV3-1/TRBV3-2 TGTGCCAGCAGCCGACAGGGAGGGCAGCCCCAGCATTTT CASSRQGGQPQHF
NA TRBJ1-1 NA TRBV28 TGTGCCAGCAGTTTGGGTCAGACTGAAGCTTTCTTT CASSLGQTEAFF
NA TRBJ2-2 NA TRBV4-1 TGCGCCAGCAGCCTTCTGACGTCCGCGAACACCGGGGAGCTGTTTTTT CASSLLTSANTGELFF
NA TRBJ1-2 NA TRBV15 TGTGCCACCAGCAGCAGTACCCATGGCTACACCTTC CATSSSTHGYTF
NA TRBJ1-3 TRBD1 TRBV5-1 TGCGCCAGCAGGGACAGGGTCGGAGGAAACACCATATATTTT CASRDRVGGNTIYF
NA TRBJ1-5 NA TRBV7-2 TGTGCCAGCAGCGCTAACAGGGTCGATCAGCCCCAGCATTTT CASSANRVDQPQHF
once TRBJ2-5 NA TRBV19 TGTGCCAGTAGTATAAGGGCACATTCCCAAGAGACCCAGTACTTC CASSIRAHSQETQYF
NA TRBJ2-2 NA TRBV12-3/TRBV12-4 TGTGCCAGCAGTAACACCGGGGAGCTGTTTTTT CASSNTGELFF
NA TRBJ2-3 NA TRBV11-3 TGTGCCAGCAGCTCCCGACTGGACAGCACAGATACGCAGTATTTT CASSSRLDSTDTQYF
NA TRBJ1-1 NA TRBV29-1 TGCAGCGCCGCGGACCCGGGTACTGAAGCTTTCTTT CSAADPGTEAFF
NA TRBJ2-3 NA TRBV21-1 TGTGCCAGCAGTCCCAGACCCCCAAGCACAGATACGCAGTATTTT CASSPRPPSTDTQYF